A single T cell receptor (beta chain) is shown here with its context. J was trimmed by 5 bases and V by 5 bases; bases with no gene match: 9. The CDR3 runs 14 residues. Germline V gives CDR1 SGHDT, CDR2 YYEEEE. This sample is drawn from a study of blood T cell repertoires in COVID-19. Study-wide context: There were acute and convalescent COVID-19 samples, and they came from the United States, Italy and Spain.

Using immunoSEQ multiplex PCR, the repertoire was profiled, and TCRdb retains in-frame clones only, with some absent. The repertoire holds 250,000 or so clones, 86% seen once, with around 3% in the top ten. This TCR was recovered from a woman in her twenties or thirties with active or convalescent COVID-19. Specimen: peripheral blood. This chain uses TRBV5-6 with TRBJ1-2; the match to TRBD1 covers 7 bases. DNA of the CDR3: TGTGCCAGCAGATCACAGGGGCTGGGATATGGCTACACCTTC. It translates to CASRSQGLGYGYTF.